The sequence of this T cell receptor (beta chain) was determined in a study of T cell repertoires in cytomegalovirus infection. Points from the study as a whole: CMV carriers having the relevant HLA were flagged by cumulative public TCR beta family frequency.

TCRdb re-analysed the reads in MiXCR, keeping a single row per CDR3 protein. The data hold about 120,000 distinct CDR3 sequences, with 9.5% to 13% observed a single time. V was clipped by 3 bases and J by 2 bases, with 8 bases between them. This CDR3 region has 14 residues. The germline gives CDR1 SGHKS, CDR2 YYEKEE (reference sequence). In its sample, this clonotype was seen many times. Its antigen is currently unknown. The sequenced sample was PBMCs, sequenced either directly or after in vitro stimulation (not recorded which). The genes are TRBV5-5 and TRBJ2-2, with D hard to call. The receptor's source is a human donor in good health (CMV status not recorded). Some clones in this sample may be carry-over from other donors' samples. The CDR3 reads CASSWALNTGELFF. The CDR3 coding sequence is TGTGCCAGCAGCTGGGCGTTAAACACCGGGGAGCTGTTTTTT.